This record concerns one TCR beta chain sequence. Just one base apart from a much larger clone, this may be a read error. This entry belongs to a study of patients and donors after allogeneic stem cell transplantation. MiXCR, applied by TCRdb to the RT-PCR reads, yields one record per CDR3 protein. Among fewer than 75,000 distinct CDR3 sequences listed, 10% to 15% were seen once. The CDR3 is 15 residues long. J gave up 4 bases and V 7 bases, and 8 bases lay outside the gene matches. The chain carries TRBV12-3 or TRBV12-4 and TRBJ1-2; 11 positions agree with TRBD1. The receptor comes from a human donor who was either an allogeneic HSCT recipient or a stem cell or donor lymphocyte infusion donor (not recorded which). It is not recorded whose cells these are; they may come from a transplant donor. Sequencing was carried out using blood, either unsorted or a sorted T cell fraction (not recorded which). The CDR3 protein is CASTWSGTGGYGYTF. CDR3 in DNA: TGTGCCAGCACCTGGAGCGGGACAGGGGGCTATGGCTACACCTTC.